A single sample gave rise to the 23 T cell receptor beta chains below, sequenced in a study of T cells after yellow fever vaccination. TCRdb independently ran MiXCR on the 5' RACE reads; one entry per CDR3 protein. This sample has about 300,000 distinct CDR3 sequences, with approximately 7% found just once. The starting material was PBMCs, obtained approximately 40 days after the first yellow fever vaccination. The receptors stem from a man younger than 35 who received the YFV17D yellow fever vaccine.

There are a few counts of this clonotype. This chain uses TRBV5-1 with TRBJ1-3; D unclear. CDR1 is SGHRS and CDR2 is YFSETQ in the germline V gene. V lost 0 bases and J 9 bases, leaving 10 bases between the germline ends. CDR3 size: 13 residues. In DNA, the CDR3 is TGCGCCAGCAGCTTGGGTACCTCCAGCACCATATATTTT. Translating it yields CASSLGTSSTIYF.

The chain combines TRBV5-1 with TRBJ1-2, with 7 bases matching TRBD1. With 4 bases clipped from V and 0 bases from J, the junction kept 6 bases outside the gene matches. The length of the CDR3 is 15 residues. In germline, CDR1 is SGHRS, CDR2 YFSETQ. Here the CDR3 DNA reads TGCGCCAGCAGCCGGGGACAGACATCTAACTATGGCTACACCTTC. Its protein is CASSRGQTSNYGYTF. The entire variable domain, with the rest obtained from reference TRBV5-1 and TRBJ1-2, is as follows: KAGVTQTPRYLIKTRGQQVTLSCSPISGHRSVSWYQQTPGQGLQFLFEYFSETQRNKGNFPGRFSGRQFSNSRSEMNVSTLELGDSALYLCASSRGQTSNYGYTFGSGTRLTVV.

This clonotype was seen a handful of times. This chain connects TRBV4-3 to TRBJ2-1, with D perhaps matching TRBD1 (5 bases). This CDR3 region has 15 residues. The V end was cut by 5 bases, the J end by 2 bases, with 13 bases between. CDR1 is LGHNA and CDR2 is YSLEER in the germline V gene. CDR3 bases: TGCGCCAGCAGCACTCGGGCAGGGACCTACAATGAGCAGTTCTTC. It yields the protein CASSTRAGTYNEQFF.

The chain combines TRBV18 with TRBJ1-1; the D gene is possibly TRBD1 (6 bases). V lost 6 bases, J lost 3 bases, and 14 bases lay in between. CDR3 length equals 14 residues. CDR1 and CDR2 from the germline V gene are KGHSH and LQKENI. The CDR3 is CASSPTGGDTEAFF. CDR3 sequence (DNA): TGTGCCAGCTCTCCGACAGGAGGGGACACTGAAGCTTTCTTT.

This clonotype was seen repeatedly, ten times or more. The chain couples TRBV12-3 or TRBV12-4 to TRBJ1-5; D remains ambiguous. V was pared by 2 bases and J by 6 bases, with 5 bases between. CDR3 length: 12 residues. The CDR3 coding sequence is TGTGCCAGCAGTTTACGGGGTCAGCCCCAGCATTTT. Protein sequence: CASSLRGQPQHF.

This clonotype has a count of ten or more. The J gene is TRBJ2-3, the V gene TRBV29-1; no reliable D call. V was cut by 6 bases and J by 2 bases, with 15 bases left in between. This CDR3 spans 14 amino acids. The germline V gene encodes CDR1 SQVTM and CDR2 ANQGSEA. Here the CDR3 reads CSVAPWTDTDTQYF. In DNA form, the CDR3 reads TGCAGCGTAGCGCCCTGGACGGACACAGATACGCAGTATTTT.

The chain uses TRBV7-9 and TRBJ2-3; the D is unclear. Per germline, CDR1 SEHNR and CDR2 FQNEAQ (reference sequence). The length of the CDR3 is 14 residues. Trimming left V 2 bases short and J 2 bases short, with 8 bases between. CDR3 DNA: TGTGCCAGCAGCTTAACTGCAGTCACAGATACGCAGTATTTT. Its protein product is CASSLTAVTDTQYF.

This clonotype has ten or more counts. The J gene is TRBJ1-2, the V gene TRBV6-2 or TRBV6-3; 8 bases are shared with TRBD1. This CDR3 spans 17 amino acids. J lost 5 bases, V lost 4 bases, and 15 bases had no gene match. Germline V gives CDR1 MNHEY, CDR2 SVGEGT. The CDR3 sequence: CASSLLQGTGLWYGYTF. In DNA, the CDR3 is TGTGCCAGCAGTTTGCTACAAGGGACAGGTCTGTGGTATGGCTACACCTTC.

J is TRBJ2-7 and V is TRBV10-3; TRBD1 might be the D (6 bases). The CDR3 is made up of 12 amino acids. Trimming stripped 6 bases from V and 3 bases from J, with 9 bases between. Germline loops: CDR1 ENHRY, CDR2 SYGVKD. Here the CDR3 reads CAISQGGYEQYV. Written as DNA, the CDR3 is TGTGCCATCAGCCAAGGGGGCTACGAGCAGTACGTC.

The chain couples TRBV28 to TRBJ1-1, with D unresolved. Germline V gives CDR1 MDHEN, CDR2 SYDVKM. The length of the CDR3 is 15 residues. Between the trimmed V and J ends, which lost 2 bases and 1 base, there was a span of 11 bases. CDR3 sequence: CASSLNGRPNTEAFF. Here the CDR3 DNA reads TGTGCCAGCAGTTTAAATGGACGGCCGAACACTGAAGCTTTCTTT.

This clonotype was detected many times. The chain's CDR3 is CASSFIGGPYNEQFF. The CDR3 DNA sequence: TGCGCCAGCAGCTTCATTGGCGGGCCCTACAATGAGCAGTTCTTC. V usage is TRBV5-1 and J usage is TRBJ2-1, with D maybe TRBD2 (5 bases). Deletions cut 2 bases from V and 2 bases from J, with 11 bases between. Germline lookup yields CDR1 SGHRS and CDR2 YFSETQ. The CDR3 spans 15 residues.

This clonotype has more than one count but fewer than ten. The chain employs TRBV20-1 and TRBJ1-6; 7 positions agree with TRBD1. The CDR3 loop spans 13 amino acids. V lost 5 bases and J lost 5; bases outside the gene matches: 3. The germline CDR1 and CDR2 sequences are DFQATT and SNEGSKA (reference sequence). CDR3 nucleotide sequence: TGCAGTGCTCGGGGACAGAATAATTCACCCCTCCACTTT. Its translation: CSARGQNNSPLHF.

In this sample, this clonotype turned up a few times. The chain carries TRBV5-4 and TRBJ2-3; possibly TRBD2 for D (7 bases). The CDR3 runs to 15 residues. Germline CDR1 SGHNT, CDR2 YYREEE (reference sequence). V was pared by 0 bases and J by 4 bases, with 12 bases between. CDR3 in amino acids: CASSLVGGLADTQYF. CDR3 bases: TGTGCCAGCAGCTTGGTGGGGGGGCTTGCAGATACGCAGTATTTT.

The gene calls are TRBV7-9 and TRBJ1-4; D is possibly TRBD1 (5 bases). The CDR3 totals 15 residues. Trimming left V 5 bases short and J 8 bases short, with 18 bases between. The germline gives CDR1 SEHNR, CDR2 FQNEAQ (reference sequence). CDR3 in amino acids: CASSPPFPGGEKLFF. The CDR3 DNA follows: TGTGCCAGCAGCCCCCCGTTTCCGGGGGGGGAAAAACTGTTTTTT.

This clonotype was observed a few times. The V and J genes are TRBV25-1 and TRBJ1-5; D call uncertain. CDR1 is MGHDK, CDR2 SYGVNS, per germline. This CDR3 has 13 amino acids. V was shortened by 2 bases and J by 2 bases, with 4 bases between the two germline ends. This CDR3 is CASSEGGNQPQHF. The CDR3, as DNA: TGTGCCAGCAGTGAAGGAGGCAATCAGCCCCAGCATTTT.

This clonotype was detected only a few times. J is TRBJ1-2 and V is TRBV7-2, with TRBD1 matching over 8 bases. Germline CDR1 reads SGHTA; CDR2 reads FQGNSA. Germline trimming cut 5 bases from V and 5 bases from J; bases unmatched to any gene: 4. The CDR3 contains 13 residues. The CDR3 loop is CASSTGGWYGYTF. The CDR3 DNA is TGTGCCAGCAGCACAGGGGGTTGGTATGGCTACACCTTC.

The J gene is TRBJ2-7, the V gene TRBV6-2 or TRBV6-3; 8 bases align to TRBD1. This CDR3 has 15 amino acids. The V gene's germline CDR1 is MNHEY and CDR2 SVGEGT. V was pared by 5 bases and J by 3 bases, with 9 bases of the junction left unmatched. The CDR3 nucleotides are TGTGCCAGCAGTCGCGGACAGGGAAGTTTCTACGAGCAGTACGTC. Translation: CASSRGQGSFYEQYV.

This clonotype was detected many times. V and J are TRBV18 and TRBJ1-5; a weak D match, TRBD1 (5 bases). Germline V lookup: CDR1 KGHSH, CDR2 LQKENI. Trimming shortened V by 3 bases and J by 0 bases, and 6 bases separated the two germline ends. The CDR3 covers 14 residues. CDR3 coding DNA: TGTGCCAGCTCACCCCAGGGTAGCAATCAGCCCCAGCATTTT. Translating gives CASSPQGSNQPQHF.

V is TRBV6-1 and J is TRBJ2-7; D not resolved. Trimming cost V 3 bases and J 12 bases, with 18 bases left between them. Looked up from germline, CDR1 is MNHNS and CDR2 is SASEGT. The CDR3 extends over 13 amino acids. CDR3 residues: CASSDPPRYELYF. As DNA, the CDR3 is TGTGCCAGCAGTGACCCGCCCCGGTACGAGTTGTACTTC.

V usage is TRBV29-1 and J usage is TRBJ2-5; 8 bases are a match to TRBD1. The V gene end was trimmed by 0 bases and the J gene end by 4 bases; junction bases not matched to a gene: 4. Germline assignment: CDR1 SQVTM and CDR2 ANQGSEA. The CDR3 sequence is 14 residues long. CDR3 amino acids: CSVEDRGRLETQYF. The DNA for the CDR3 is TGCAGCGTTGAAGACAGGGGGCGTTTAGAGACCCAGTACTTC.

There are a few counts of this clonotype. The chain has TRBV12-3 or TRBV12-4 and TRBJ1-1; D call uncertain. With 5 bases removed from V and 1 base from J, the gap between germline ends came to 11 bases. The CDR3 covers 14 residues. CDR3 coding DNA: TGTGCCAGCAGTGGGCGGACGGGGAACACTGAAGCTTTCTTT. It codes for CASSGRTGNTEAFF.

The sample holds many counts of this clonotype. CDR3 bases: TGTGCCAGCAGTCCTCAGGGGGCGAGACAGTATTTT. Translating gives CASSPQGARQYF. The V call is TRBV28, the J call TRBJ2-3; 8 bases match TRBD1. Germline V gives CDR1 MDHEN, CDR2 SYDVKM. This CDR3 is built from 12 residues. Unmatched junction bases numbered 7, after V lost 5 bases and J lost 12 bases. Supplemented by reference TRBV28 and TRBJ2-3, the full variable domain reads DVKVTQSSRYLVKRTGEKVFLECVQDMDHENMFWYRQDPGLGLRLIYFSYDVKMKEKGDIPEGYSVSREKKERFSLILESASTNQTSMYLCASSPQGARQYFGPGTRLTVL.

This clonotype came up a few times. V is TRBV5-1 and J is TRBJ2-1, with 13 bases that match TRBD2. J was trimmed by 6 bases and V by 0 bases; bases with no gene match: 6. CDR1 is SGHRS and CDR2 is YFSETQ in the germline V gene. This CDR3 contains 17 residues. CDR3 residues: CASSLALAGGPGNEQFF. CDR3 bases: TGCGCCAGCAGCTTGGCACTAGCGGGGGGGCCGGGCAATGAGCAGTTCTTC.